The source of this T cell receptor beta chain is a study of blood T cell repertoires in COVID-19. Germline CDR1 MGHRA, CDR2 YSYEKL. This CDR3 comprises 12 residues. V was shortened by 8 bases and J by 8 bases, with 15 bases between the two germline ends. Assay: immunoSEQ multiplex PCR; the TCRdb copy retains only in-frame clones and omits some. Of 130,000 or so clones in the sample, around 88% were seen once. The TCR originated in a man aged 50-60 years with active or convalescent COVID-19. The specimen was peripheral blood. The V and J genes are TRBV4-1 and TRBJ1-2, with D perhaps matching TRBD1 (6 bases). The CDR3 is CASRKPGEGYTF. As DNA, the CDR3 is TGCGCCAGCCGAAAACCAGGGGAGGGCTACACCTTC.